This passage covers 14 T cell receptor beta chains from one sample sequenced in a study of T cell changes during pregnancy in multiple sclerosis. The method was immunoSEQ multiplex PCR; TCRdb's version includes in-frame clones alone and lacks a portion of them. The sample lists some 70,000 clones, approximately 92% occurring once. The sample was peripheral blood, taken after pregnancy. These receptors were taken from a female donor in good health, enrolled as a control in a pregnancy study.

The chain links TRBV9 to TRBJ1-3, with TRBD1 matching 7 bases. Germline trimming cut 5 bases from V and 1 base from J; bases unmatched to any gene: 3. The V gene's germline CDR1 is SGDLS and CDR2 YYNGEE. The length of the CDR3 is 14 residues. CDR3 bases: TGTGCCAGCAGTGGGGGACAGTCTGGAAACACCATATATTTT. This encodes CASSGGQSGNTIYF.

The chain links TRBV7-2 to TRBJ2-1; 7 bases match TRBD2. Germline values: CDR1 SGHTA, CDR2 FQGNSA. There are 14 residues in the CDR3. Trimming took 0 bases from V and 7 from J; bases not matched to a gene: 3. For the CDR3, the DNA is TGTGCCAGCAGCTTAGCGGGAGGGTGGAATGAGCAGTTCTTC. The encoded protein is CASSLAGGWNEQFF.

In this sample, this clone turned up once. The CDR3: CASSSNGLAGKTQYF. The CDR3 DNA sequence: TGTGCCAGCAGCTCGAACGGACTAGCGGGAAAGACCCAGTACTTC. This sequence joins TRBV5-6 and TRBJ2-5; TRBD2 matches at 12 bases. This CDR3 spans 15 amino acids. Germline loops: CDR1 SGHDT, CDR2 YYEEEE. Unmatched junction bases numbered 6, after V lost 3 bases and J lost 6 bases.

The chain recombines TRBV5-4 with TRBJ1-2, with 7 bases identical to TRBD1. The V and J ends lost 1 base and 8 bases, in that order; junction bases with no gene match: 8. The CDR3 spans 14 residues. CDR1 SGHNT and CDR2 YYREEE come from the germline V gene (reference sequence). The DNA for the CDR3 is TGTGCCAGCAGCTTGTCGGGGACAGCCCTCGGCTACACCTTC. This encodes CASSLSGTALGYTF.

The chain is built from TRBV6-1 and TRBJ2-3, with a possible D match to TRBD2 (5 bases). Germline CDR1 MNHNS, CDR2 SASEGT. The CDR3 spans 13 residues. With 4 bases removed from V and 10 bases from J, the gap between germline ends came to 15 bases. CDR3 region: CASSGVVGEAQYF. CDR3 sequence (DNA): TGTGCCAGCAGTGGAGTTGTGGGAGAGGCGCAGTATTTT.

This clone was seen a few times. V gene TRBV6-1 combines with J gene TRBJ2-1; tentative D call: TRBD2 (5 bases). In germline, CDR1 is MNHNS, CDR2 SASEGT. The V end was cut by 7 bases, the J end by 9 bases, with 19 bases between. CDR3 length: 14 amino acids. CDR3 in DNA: TGTGCCAGCACCGAGCGGCCAGGCGAGGGTGAGCAGTTCTTC. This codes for CASTERPGEGEQFF.

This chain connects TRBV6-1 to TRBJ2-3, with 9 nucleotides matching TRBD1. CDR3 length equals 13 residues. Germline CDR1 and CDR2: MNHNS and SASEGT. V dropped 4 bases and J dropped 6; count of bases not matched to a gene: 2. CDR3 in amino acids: CASSADRGDTQYF. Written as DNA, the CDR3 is TGTGCCAGCAGTGCGGACAGGGGTGATACGCAGTATTTT.

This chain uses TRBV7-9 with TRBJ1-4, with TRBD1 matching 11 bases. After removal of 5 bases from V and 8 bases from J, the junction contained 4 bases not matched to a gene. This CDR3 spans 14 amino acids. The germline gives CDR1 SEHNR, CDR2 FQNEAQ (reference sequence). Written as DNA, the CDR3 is TGTGCCAGCAGCCCCGGGACAGGGGGAGAAAAACTGTTTTTT. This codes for CASSPGTGGEKLFF.

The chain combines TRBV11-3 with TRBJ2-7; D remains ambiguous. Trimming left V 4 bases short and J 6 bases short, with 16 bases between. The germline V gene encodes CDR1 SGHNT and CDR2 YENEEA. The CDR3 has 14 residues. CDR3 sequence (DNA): TGTGCCAGCAGCTCATACGATCTAGGAGCCGAGCAGTACTTC. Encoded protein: CASSSYDLGAEQYF.

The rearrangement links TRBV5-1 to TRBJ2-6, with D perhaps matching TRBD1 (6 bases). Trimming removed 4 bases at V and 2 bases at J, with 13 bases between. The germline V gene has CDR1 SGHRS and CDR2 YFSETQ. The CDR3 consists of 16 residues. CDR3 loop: CASSAPRGTGANVLTF. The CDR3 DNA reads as TGCGCCAGCAGCGCCCCTAGGGGGACTGGGGCCAACGTCCTGACTTTC.

The CDR3 DNA reads as TGTGCCAGCAGCTTAGAATTTGCTAGCGGGAGCAGTGGTAATGAGCAGTTCTTC. Protein: CASSLEFASGSSGNEQFF. This chain connects TRBV11-2 to TRBJ2-1, with 10 bases aligning to TRBD2. The CDR3 is 18 amino acids. Trimming took 0 bases from V and 7 from J; bases not matched to a gene: 12. Per the germline V gene, CDR1 is SGHAT and CDR2 is FQNNGV.

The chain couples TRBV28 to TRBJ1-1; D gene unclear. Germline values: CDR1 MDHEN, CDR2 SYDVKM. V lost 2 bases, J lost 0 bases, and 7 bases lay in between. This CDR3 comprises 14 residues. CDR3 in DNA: TGTGCCAGCAGTTTAGTACAGATGAACACTGAAGCTTTCTTT. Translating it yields CASSLVQMNTEAFF.

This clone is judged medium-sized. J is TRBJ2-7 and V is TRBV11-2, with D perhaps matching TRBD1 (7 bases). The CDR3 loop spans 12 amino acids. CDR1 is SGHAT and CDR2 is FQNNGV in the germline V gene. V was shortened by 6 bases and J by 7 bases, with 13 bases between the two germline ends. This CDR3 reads CASRAGGKEQYF. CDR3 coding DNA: TGTGCCAGCAGGGCAGGGGGGAAAGAGCAGTACTTC.

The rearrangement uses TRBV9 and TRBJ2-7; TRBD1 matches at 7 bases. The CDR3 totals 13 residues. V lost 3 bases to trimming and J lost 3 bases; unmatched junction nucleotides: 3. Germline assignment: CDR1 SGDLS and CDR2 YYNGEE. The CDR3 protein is CASSAGQYYEQYF. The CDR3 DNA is TGTGCCAGCAGCGCGGGACAGTACTACGAGCAGTACTTC.